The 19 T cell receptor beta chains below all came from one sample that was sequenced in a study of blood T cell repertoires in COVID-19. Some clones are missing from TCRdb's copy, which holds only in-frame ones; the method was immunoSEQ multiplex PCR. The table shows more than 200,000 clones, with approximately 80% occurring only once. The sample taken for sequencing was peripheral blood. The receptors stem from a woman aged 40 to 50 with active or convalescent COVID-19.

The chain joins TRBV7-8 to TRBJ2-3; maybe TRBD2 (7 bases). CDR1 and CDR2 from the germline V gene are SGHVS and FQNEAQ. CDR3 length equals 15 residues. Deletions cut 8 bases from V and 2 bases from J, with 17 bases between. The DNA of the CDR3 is TGTGCCAGCCCGAGAAGGGGGGGGGCCACAGATACGCAGTATTTT. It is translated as CASPRRGGATDTQYF.

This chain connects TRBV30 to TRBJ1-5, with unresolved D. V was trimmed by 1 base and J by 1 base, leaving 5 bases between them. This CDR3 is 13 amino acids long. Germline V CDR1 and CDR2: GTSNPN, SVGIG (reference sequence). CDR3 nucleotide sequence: TGTGCCTGGAGTGGAGGGAGCAATCAGCCCCAGCATTTT. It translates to CAWSGGSNQPQHF.

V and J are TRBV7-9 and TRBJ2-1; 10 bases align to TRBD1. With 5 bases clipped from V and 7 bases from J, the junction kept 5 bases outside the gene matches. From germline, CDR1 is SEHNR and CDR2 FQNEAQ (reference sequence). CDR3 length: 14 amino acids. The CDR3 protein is CASSPRQGANEQFF. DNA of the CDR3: TGTGCCAGCAGCCCGCGACAGGGGGCGAATGAGCAGTTCTTC.

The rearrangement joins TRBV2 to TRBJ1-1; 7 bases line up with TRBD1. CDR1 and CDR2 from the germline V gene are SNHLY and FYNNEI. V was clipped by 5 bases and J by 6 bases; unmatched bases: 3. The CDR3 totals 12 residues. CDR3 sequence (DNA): TGTGCCAGCAGTTCTGACAGGGCTGAAGCTTTCTTT. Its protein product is CASSSDRAEAFF.

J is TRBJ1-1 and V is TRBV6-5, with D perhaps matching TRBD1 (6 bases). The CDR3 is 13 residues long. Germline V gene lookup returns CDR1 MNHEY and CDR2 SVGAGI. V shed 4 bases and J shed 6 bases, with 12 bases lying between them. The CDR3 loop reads CASSFRGVAEAFF. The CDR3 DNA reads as TGTGCCAGCAGTTTCAGGGGAGTCGCTGAAGCTTTCTTT.

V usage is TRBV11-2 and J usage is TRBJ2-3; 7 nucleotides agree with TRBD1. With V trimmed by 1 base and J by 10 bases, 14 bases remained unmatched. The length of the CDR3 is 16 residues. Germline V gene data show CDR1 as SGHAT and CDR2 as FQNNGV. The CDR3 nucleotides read TGTGCCAGCAGCTTAGGGATAGGGGGCTCAGTCTCGGCGCAGTATTTT. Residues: CASSLGIGGSVSAQYF.

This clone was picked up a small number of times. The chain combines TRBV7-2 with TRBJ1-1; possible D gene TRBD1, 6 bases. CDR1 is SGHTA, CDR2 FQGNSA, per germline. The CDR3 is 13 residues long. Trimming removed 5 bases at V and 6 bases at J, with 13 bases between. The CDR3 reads CASSVDRYAEAFF. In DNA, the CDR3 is TGTGCCAGCAGCGTCGACAGGTACGCTGAAGCTTTCTTT. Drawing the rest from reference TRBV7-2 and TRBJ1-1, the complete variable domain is GAGVSQSPSNKVTEKGKDVELRCDPISGHTALYWYRQSLGQGLEFLIYFQGNSAPDKSGLPSDRFSAERTGGSVSTLTIQRTQQEDSAVYLCASSVDRYAEAFFGQGTRLTVV.

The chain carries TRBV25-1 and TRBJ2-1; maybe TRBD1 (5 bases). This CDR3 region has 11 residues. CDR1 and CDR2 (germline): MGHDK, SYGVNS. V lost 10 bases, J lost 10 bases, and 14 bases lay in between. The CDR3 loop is CATRMGPEQFF. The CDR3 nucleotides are TGTGCCACTCGGATGGGGCCAGAGCAGTTCTTC.

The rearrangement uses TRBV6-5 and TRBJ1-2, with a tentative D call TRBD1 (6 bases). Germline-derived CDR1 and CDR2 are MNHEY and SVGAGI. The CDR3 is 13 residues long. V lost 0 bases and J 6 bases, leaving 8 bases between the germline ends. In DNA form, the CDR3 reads TGTGCCAGCAGTTACTCGAAGGGGGATGGCTACACCTTC. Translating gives CASSYSKGDGYTF.

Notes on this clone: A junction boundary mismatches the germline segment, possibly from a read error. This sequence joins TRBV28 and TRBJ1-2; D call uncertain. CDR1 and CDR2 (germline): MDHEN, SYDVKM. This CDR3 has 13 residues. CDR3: CASGFVVREGYTF. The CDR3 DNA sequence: TGTGCCAGCGGTTTTGTCGTCCGGGAAGGCTACACCTTC.

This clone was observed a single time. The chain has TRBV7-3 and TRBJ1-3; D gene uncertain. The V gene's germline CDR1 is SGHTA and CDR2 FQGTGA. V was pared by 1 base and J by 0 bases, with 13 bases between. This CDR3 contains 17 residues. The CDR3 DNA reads TGTGCCAGCAGCTTAAACCCGATCTCGAGCTCTGGAAACACCATATATTTT. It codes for CASSLNPISSSGNTIYF.

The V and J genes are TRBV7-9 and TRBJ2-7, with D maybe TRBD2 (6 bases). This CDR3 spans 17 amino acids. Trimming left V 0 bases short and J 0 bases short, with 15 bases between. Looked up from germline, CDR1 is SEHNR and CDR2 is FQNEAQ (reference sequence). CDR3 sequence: CASSLALEGIGSYEQYV. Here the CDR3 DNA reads TGTGCCAGCAGCTTAGCCCTGGAGGGGATAGGCTCCTACGAGCAGTACGTC.

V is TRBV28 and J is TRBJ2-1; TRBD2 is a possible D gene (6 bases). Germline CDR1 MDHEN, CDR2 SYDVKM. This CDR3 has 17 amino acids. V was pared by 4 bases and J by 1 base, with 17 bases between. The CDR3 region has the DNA TGTGCCAGCAGTTCCCTTGGAGGGTTATCGTCCTACAATGAGCAGTTCTTC. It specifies CASSSLGGLSSYNEQFF.

Here the CDR3 DNA reads TGTGCCAGCAGTTACGGCGGGGAGAGTCAGCCCCAGCATTTT. Residues: CASSYGGESQPQHF. J is TRBJ1-5 and V is TRBV6-5, with unresolved D. The CDR3 loop spans 14 amino acids. Germline V gene lookup returns CDR1 MNHEY and CDR2 SVGAGI. The germline V and J ends were trimmed by 2 bases and 6 bases, with 11 bases remaining between them.

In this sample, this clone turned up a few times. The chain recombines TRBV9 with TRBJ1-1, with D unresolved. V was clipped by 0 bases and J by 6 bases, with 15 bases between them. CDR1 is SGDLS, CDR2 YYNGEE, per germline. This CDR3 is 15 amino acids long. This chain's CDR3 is CASSVGPGNLAEAFF. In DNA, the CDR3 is TGTGCCAGCAGCGTAGGTCCAGGCAATTTGGCTGAAGCTTTCTTT.

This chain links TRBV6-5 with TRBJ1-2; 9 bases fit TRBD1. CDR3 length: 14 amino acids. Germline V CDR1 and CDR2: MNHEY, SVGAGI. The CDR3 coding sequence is TGTGCTACCCATCCTGGGGGGACAGGGAATGGCTACACCTTC. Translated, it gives CATHPGGTGNGYTF.

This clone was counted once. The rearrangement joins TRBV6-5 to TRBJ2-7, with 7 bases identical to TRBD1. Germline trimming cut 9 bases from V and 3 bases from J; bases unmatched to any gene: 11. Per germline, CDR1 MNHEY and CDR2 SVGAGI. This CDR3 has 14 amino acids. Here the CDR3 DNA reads TGTGCCAGGACACTCCGGGACAGAAACTACGAGCAGTACGTC. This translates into CARTLRDRNYEQYV.

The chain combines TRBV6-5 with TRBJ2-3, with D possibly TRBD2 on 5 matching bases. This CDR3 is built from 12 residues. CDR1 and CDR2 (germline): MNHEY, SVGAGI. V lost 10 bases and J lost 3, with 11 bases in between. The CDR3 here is CATEDLTDTQYF. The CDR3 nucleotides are TGTGCCACAGAGGACTTAACAGATACGCAGTATTTT.

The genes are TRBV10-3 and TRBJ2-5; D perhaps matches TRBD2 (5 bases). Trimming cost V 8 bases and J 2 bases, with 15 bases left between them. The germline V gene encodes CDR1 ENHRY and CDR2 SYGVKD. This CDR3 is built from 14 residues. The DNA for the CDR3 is TGTGCCATCTCCCTAGGACTCGAGCAAGAGACCCAGTACTTC. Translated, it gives CAISLGLEQETQYF.